This T cell receptor (beta chain) was sequenced during a study of shared clonotypes between healthy human individuals. Findings and limits, study-wide: Across subsets, estimated richness was generally greater for naive than for memory populations.

The assay was immunoSEQ multiplex PCR, and TCRdb's table has in-frame clones only and misses some. Here the sample spans roughly 760,000 clones, approximately 79% being singletons. V was trimmed by 0 bases and J by 6 bases, leaving 4 bases between them. CDR3 size: 12 residues. Germline loops: CDR1 SGHRS, CDR2 YFSETQ. Concerning this clone: What it recognizes is unknown. The sample holds other DNA sequences that translate to the same CDR3.

V is TRBV5-1 and J is TRBJ2-1; D remains ambiguous. The receptor was isolated from a woman in her twenties or thirties in good health. Source material: memory CD4+ T cells sorted from blood. Indicated subset: CD45RA-negative fraction. CDR3 region: CASSLGRNEQFF. The CDR3 DNA follows: TGCGCCAGCAGCTTGGGCCGCAATGAGCAGTTCTTC.